Sequencing of this TCR beta chain was carried out in a study of T cell responses to AZD1222 COVID-19 vaccine. On this clone itself: Its target is unknown.

Profiling relied on immunoSEQ multiplex PCR, and the TCRdb table lists in-frame clones only, not all of them. Of approximately 110,000 clones in the sample, roughly 90% were seen once. Notes on the study in general: Receipt of two AZD1222 doses was followed by a rise in Spike-specific TCR breadth and depth. At study baseline, merely five or six AZD1222 recipients were seropositive. CD4 TCRs associated with vaccination spanned spike, dominating at 160-218 and 743-854.

This CDR3 comprises 12 residues. Trimming stripped 9 bases from V and 4 bases from J, with 10 bases between. Germline loops: CDR1 MDHEN, CDR2 SYDVKM. This chain links TRBV28 with TRBJ1-5, with D maybe TRBD1 (6 bases). The sequencing here drew on peripheral blood, taken on day 0 of AZD1222 vaccination. The sequence derives from an adult in good health. The CDR3 region has the DNA TGTGCCAGTCGGGACATTAATCAGCCCCAGCATTTT. Protein sequence: CASRDINQPQHF. Full variable domain (outside the CDR3, taken from reference TRBV28 and TRBJ1-5): DVKVTQSSRYLVKRTGEKVFLECVQDMDHENMFWYRQDPGLGLRLIYFSYDVKMKEKGDIPEGYSVSREKKERFSLILESASTNQTSMYLCASRDINQPQHFGDGTRLSIL.